This entry lists 5 T cell receptor beta chains sequenced from one sample in a study of control samples from healthy donors and cancer patients. Profiled with immunoSEQ multiplex PCR; TCRdb holds only in-frame clones, not every one. The sample includes tens of thousands of clones, more than 80% of them seen just once. The sequenced sample was PBMCs. Receptors were obtained from a man between 60 and 75 years old with head and neck cancer.

The rearrangement links TRBV11-3 to TRBJ1-1; D not certain. The V end was cut by 1 base, the J end by 1 base, with 4 bases between. From germline, CDR1 is SGHNT and CDR2 YENEEA. The CDR3 length is 13 residues. The CDR3 protein is CASSLAGNTEAFF. The CDR3 region has the DNA TGTGCCAGCAGCTTAGCAGGGAACACTGAAGCTTTCTTT.

V usage is TRBV5-6 and J usage is TRBJ2-7; TRBD1 matches 8 bases. The V gene's germline CDR1 is SGHDT and CDR2 YYEEEE. This CDR3 has 15 amino acids. Trimming removed 4 bases from V and 3 bases from J; junction bases left unmatched: 9. CDR3 in DNA: TGTGCCAGCAGCCCTTGGGTGACAGGGGACTACGAGCAGTACTTC. It yields the protein CASSPWVTGDYEQYF.

V is TRBV28 and J is TRBJ2-4, with TRBD2 matching 7 bases. Looked up from germline, CDR1 is MDHEN and CDR2 is SYDVKM. Trimming cost V 7 bases and J 3 bases; bases outside gene matches: 3. The CDR3 consists of 13 residues. CDR3 in DNA: TGTGCCAGCACCCTAGCGGACAAAAACATTCAGTACTTC. Translation gives CASTLADKNIQYF.

V is TRBV6-5 and J is TRBJ2-2, with D unclear. This CDR3 contains 12 residues. Germline lookup yields CDR1 MNHEY and CDR2 SVGAGI. Trimming stripped 4 bases from V and 7 bases from J, with 7 bases between. CDR3 sequence (DNA): TGTGCCAGCAGTTCGTTACTCGGGGAGCTGTTTTTT. Its protein product is CASSSLLGELFF.

The V gene is TRBV6-5, the J gene TRBJ1-1; no clear D. Germline values: CDR1 MNHEY, CDR2 SVGAGI. CDR3 size: 13 residues. Trimming removed 6 bases at V and 4 bases at J, with 12 bases between. CDR3 protein: CASRGPAGTEAFF. The CDR3 DNA follows: TGTGCCAGCAGGGGCCCGGCCGGCACTGAAGCTTTCTTT.